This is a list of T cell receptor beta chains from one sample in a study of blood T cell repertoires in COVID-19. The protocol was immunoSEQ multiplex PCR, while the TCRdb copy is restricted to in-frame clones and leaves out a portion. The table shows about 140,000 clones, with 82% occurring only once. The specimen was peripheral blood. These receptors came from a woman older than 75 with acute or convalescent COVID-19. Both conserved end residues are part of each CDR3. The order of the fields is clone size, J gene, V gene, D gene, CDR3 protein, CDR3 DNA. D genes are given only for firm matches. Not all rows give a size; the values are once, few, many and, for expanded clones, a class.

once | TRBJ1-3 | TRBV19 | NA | CASSIAGYSGNTIYF | TGTGCCAGTAGTATCGCAGGGTACTCTGGAAACACCATATATTTT
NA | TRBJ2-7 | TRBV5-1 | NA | CASSLVSGFTHEQYF | TGCGCCAGCAGCTTGGTTTCGGGATTTACTCACGAGCAGTACTTC
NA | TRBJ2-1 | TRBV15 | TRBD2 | CATSKPELTSGRFNEQFF | TGTGCCACCAGCAAGCCCGAGTTGACTAGCGGGAGGTTCAATGAGCAGTTCTTC
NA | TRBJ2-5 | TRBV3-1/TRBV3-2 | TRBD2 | CASSPPGTRETQYF | TGTGCCAGCAGCCCACCCGGGACTAGAGAGACCCAGTACTTC
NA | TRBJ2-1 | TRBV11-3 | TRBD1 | CASSPADRGNNEQFF | TGTGCCAGCAGCCCCGCGGACAGGGGGAACAATGAGCAGTTCTTC
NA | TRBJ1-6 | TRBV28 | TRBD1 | CASSPSTGISNSPLHF | TGTGCCAGCAGTCCATCGACAGGGATCTCTAATTCACCCCTCCACTTT
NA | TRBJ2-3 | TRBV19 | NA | CASSAQGMTDTQYF | TGTGCCAGTAGTGCACAGGGTATGACAGATACGCAGTATTTT
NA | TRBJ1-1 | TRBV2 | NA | CASSEAPVAWNTEAFF | TGTGCCAGCAGTGAAGCGCCGGTCGCTTGGAACACTGAAGCTTTCTTT
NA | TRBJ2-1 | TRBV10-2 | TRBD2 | CASRGGIEQFF | TGCGCCTCGCGGGGGGGAATTGAGCAGTTCTTC
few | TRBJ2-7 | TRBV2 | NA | CASSELGGYVNYEQYF | TGTGCCAGCAGTGAGTTAGGCGGGTACGTAAACTACGAGCAGTACTTC
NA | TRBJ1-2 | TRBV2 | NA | CASSASPNYGYTF | TGTGCCAGCAGCGCCAGTCCTAACTATGGCTACACCTTC
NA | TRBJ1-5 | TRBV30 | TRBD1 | CAWNTGGYEQPQHF | TGTGCCTGGAACACAGGGGGTTACGAACAGCCCCAGCATTTT
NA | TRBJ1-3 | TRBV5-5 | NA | CASSWRPGSSGNTIYF | TGTGCCAGCAGCTGGAGGCCGGGGAGCTCTGGAAACACCATATATTTT
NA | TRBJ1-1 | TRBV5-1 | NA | CASSLGRLEAEAFF | TGCGCCAGCAGCCTGGGGCGACTTGAGGCTGAAGCTTTCTTT
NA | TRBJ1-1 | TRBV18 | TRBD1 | CASSQFVVRDSINTEAFF | TGTGCCAGCTCACAATTTGTGGTCAGGGACAGTATAAACACTGAAGCTTTCTTT
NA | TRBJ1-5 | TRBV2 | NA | CASSQQGAANQPQHF | TGTGCCAGCAGTCAACAGGGAGCGGCCAATCAGCCCCAGCATTTT
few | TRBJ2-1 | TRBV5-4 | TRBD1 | CASSLEGGWASYNEQFF | TGTGCCAGCAGCTTGGAAGGGGGCTGGGCTTCCTACAATGAGCAGTTCTTC
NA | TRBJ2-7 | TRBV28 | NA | CASSSPGSGYEQYF | TGTGCCAGCAGTTCTCCAGGGAGCGGGTACGAGCAGTACTTC
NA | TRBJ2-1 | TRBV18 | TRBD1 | CASSPDRDRDEQFF | TGTGCCAGCTCACCGGACCGGGACAGGGATGAGCAGTTCTTC
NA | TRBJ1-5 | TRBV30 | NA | CAWSTGLSQHF | TGTGCCTGGAGTACAGGTTTGTCCCAGCATTTT
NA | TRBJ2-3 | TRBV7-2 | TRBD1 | CASSWGGTGQYF | TGTGCCAGCAGCTGGGGGGGGACAGGGCAATATTTT
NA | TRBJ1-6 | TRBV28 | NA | CASRQTNSPLHF | TGTGCCAGCCGACAGACTAATTCACCCCTCCACTTT
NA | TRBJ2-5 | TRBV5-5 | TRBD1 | CASSPPGQAQYF | TGTGCCAGCAGCCCCCCCGGACAGGCGCAGTACTTC
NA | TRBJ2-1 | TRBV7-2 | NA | CASSRLWTVIDEQFF | TGTGCCAGCAGCCGGCTTTGGACAGTGATCGATGAGCAGTTCTTC
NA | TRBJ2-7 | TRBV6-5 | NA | CASRAFGIYEQYF | TGTGCCAGCAGGGCTTTCGGGATTTACGAGCAGTACTTC
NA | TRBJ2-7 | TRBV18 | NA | CASSHAGTHKKTYEQYF | TGTGCCAGCTCGCATGCCGGGACACACAAGAAGACCTACGAGCAGTACTTC
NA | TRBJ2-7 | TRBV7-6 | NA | CASSIGRRISYEQYF | TGTGCCAGCAGCATCGGTCGGCGGATCTCCTACGAGCAGTACTTC
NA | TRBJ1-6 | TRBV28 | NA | CASSLVTPSNDSPLHF | TGTGCCAGCAGTTTGGTGACACCAAGTAACGATTCACCCCTCCACTTT
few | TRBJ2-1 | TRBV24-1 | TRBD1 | CATSDLSPGQGWNEQFF | TGTGCCACCAGTGATTTGTCCCCGGGACAGGGTTGGAATGAGCAGTTCTTC
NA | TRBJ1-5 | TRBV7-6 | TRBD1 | CASSLDYGRGDQPQHF | TGTGCCAGCAGCTTAGATTATGGCAGGGGGGATCAGCCCCAGCATTTT
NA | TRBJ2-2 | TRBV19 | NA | CASSTYLTGWGTTGELFF | TGTGCCAGTAGTACTTACCTTACAGGGTGGGGGACCACCGGGGAGCTGTTTTTT
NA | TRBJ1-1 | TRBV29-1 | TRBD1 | CSVDRDSYTEAFF | TGCAGCGTTGACCGGGACAGTTACACTGAAGCTTTCTTT
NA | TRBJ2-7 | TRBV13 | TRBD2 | CASSLRERGARYEQYF | TGTGCCAGCAGCTTAAGGGAGCGGGGGGCCCGCTACGAGCAGTACTTC
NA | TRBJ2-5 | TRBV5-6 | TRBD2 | CASSLFSASGRVETQYF | TGTGCCAGCAGCTTGTTTTCGGCTAGCGGGAGAGTTGAGACCCAGTACTTC
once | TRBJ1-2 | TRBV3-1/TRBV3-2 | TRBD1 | CASSQPRDRGLFHYGYTF | TGTGCCAGCAGCCAGCCCCGGGACAGGGGGTTATTTCACTATGGCTACACCTTC
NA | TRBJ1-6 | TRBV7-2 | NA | CASSPPRWAGMGSPLHF | TGTGCCAGCAGCCCCCCGCGCTGGGCAGGGATGGGATCACCCCTCCACTTT
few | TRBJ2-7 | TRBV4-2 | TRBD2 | CASSQDRTSGIYEQYF | TGTGCCAGCAGCCAAGATCGGACTAGCGGAATCTACGAGCAGTACTTC
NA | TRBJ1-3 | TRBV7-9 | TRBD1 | CASSLSRGRTSGNTIYF | TGTGCCAGCAGCTTATCGAGGGGGCGAACCTCTGGAAACACCATATATTTT
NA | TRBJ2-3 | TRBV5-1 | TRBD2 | CASSLVQRGDTQYF | TGCGCCAGCAGCTTGGTACAGCGGGGAGATACGCAGTATTTT
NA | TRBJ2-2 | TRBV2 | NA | CASSERGLNTGELFF | TGTGCCAGCAGCGAACGCGGACTGAACACCGGGGAGCTGTTTTTT
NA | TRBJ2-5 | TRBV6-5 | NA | CASSLRGVQETQYF | TGTGCCAGCAGCCTCCGCGGGGTGCAAGAGACCCAGTACTTC
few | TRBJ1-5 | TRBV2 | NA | CASTGGGGQPQHF | TGTGCCAGCACCGGGGGCGGGGGTCAGCCCCAGCATTTT
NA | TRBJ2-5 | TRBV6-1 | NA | CASSEGQAFGETQYF | TGTGCCAGCAGTGAAGGACAGGCCTTCGGAGAGACCCAGTACTTC
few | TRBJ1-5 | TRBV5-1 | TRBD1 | CASSLVRTGNSNQPQHF | TGCGCCAGCAGCTTGGTTAGGACAGGGAATAGCAATCAGCCCCAGCATTTT
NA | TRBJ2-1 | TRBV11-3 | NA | CASSLGEGAYNEQFF | TGTGCCAGCAGCTTAGGGGAGGGGGCCTACAATGAGCAGTTCTTC
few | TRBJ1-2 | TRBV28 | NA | CASSLAGRDYGYTF | TGTGCCAGCAGTTTAGCGGGCAGAGACTATGGCTACACCTTC
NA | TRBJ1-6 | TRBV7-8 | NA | CASSFLALPNSKTNSPLHF | TGTGCCAGCAGCTTCCTCGCCCTTCCTAACAGTAAAACAAATTCACCCCTCCACTTT
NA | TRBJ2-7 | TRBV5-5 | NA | CASKKEGAYEQYF | TGTGCCAGCAAAAAGGAAGGGGCCTACGAGCAGTACTTC
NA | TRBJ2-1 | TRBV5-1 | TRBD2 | CASSLAAGEVNEQFF | TGCGCCAGCAGCTTGGCGGCGGGGGAGGTCAATGAGCAGTTCTTC
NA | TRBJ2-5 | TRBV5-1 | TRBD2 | CASSLGGSGQETQYF | TGCGCCAGCAGCTTAGGCGGGAGCGGCCAAGAGACCCAGTACTTC
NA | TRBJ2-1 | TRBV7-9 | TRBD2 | CASSFYGLAEVNNEQFF | TGTGCCAGCAGCTTTTACGGACTAGCGGAGGTTAACAATGAGCAGTTCTTC
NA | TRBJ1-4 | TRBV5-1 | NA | CASRRANEKLFF | TGCGCCAGCCGCCGCGCCAATGAAAAACTGTTTTTT
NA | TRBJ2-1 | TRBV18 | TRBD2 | CASSPPSGGLFNEQFF | TGTGCCAGCTCACCTCCCAGCGGGGGCCTATTCAATGAGCAGTTCTTC